Sequencing of this T cell receptor beta chain was carried out in a study of cytotoxic CD8 clonotypes in ibrutinib-treated CLL. Study as a whole: Productive templates per sample averaged roughly 260,000; productive rearrangements, 94,082.

This CDR3 has 14 residues. Germline V lookup: CDR1 SGHTA, CDR2 FQGNSA. Trimming shortened V by 3 bases and J by 5 bases, and 13 bases separated the two germline ends. Measured with immunoSEQ multiplex PCR; TCRdb has only the in-frame clones, and not every one. The sample contains tens of thousands of clones, almost 70% of which appear only once. This clone was seen a few times. What it binds is unknown. Findings and caveats of the study: Public clonotypes, an uncommon group, contracted or remained stable on treatment. At the start, clonality exceeded age-matched healthy donors and followed circulating CD8+ T-cell counts.

Material: PBMCs, obtained after 12 months of ibrutinib treatment. This TCR came from a human donor with chronic lymphocytic leukemia. The gene calls are TRBV7-2 and TRBJ1-2; no clear D gene. In nucleotides, the CDR3 is TGTGCCAGCAGCTTCTTTTGGGAGGAGTATGGCTACACCTTC. Amino acids: CASSFFWEEYGYTF. The complete variable domain, with remaining parts taken from reference TRBV7-2 and TRBJ1-2, reads GAGVSQSPSNKVTEKGKDVELRCDPISGHTALYWYRQSLGQGLEFLIYFQGNSAPDKSGLPSDRFSAERTGGSVSTLTIQRTQQEDSAVYLCASSFFWEEYGYTFGSGTRLTVV.